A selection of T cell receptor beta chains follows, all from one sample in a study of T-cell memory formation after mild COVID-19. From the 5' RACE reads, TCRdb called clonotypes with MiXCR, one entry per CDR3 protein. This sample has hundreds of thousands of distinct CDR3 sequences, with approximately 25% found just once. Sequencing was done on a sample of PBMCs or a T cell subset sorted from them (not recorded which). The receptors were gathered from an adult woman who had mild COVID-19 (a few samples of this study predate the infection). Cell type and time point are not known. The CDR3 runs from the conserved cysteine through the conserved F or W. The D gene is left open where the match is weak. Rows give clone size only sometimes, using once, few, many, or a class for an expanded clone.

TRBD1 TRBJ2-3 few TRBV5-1 CASSSGQDRTDTQYF TGCGCCAGCAGCTCCGGACAGGATAGAACAGATACGCAGTATTTT
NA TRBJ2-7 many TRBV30 CAWRIGGEQYF TGTGCCTGGCGTATAGGGGGGGAGCAGTACTTC
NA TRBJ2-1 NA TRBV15 CATSMGHGVQFF TGTGCCACCAGCATGGGACACGGAGTGCAGTTCTTC
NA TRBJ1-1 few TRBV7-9 CASTGTEAFF TGTGCCAGCACTGGGACAGAAGCTTTCTTT
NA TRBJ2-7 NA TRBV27 CASRRSRDSSPQQYF TGTGCCAGCAGGCGCTCAAGGGACTCCAGCCCTCAGCAGTACTTC
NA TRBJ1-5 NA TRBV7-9 CASSSSGRDNQPQHF TGTGCCAGCAGCTCCTCGGGGAGGGACAATCAGCCCCAGCATTTT
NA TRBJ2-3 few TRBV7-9 CASSYIAATDTQYF TGTGCCAGCAGCTATATAGCGGCCACAGATACGCAGTATTTT
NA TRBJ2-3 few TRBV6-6 CASMPSQGTARSTDTQYF TGTGCCAGCATGCCTTCCCAGGGGACGGCTAGAAGCACAGATACGCAGTATTTT
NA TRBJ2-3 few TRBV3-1 CASSQGPGSADTQYF TGTGCCAGCAGCCAAGGGCCCGGGAGCGCAGATACGCAGTATTTT
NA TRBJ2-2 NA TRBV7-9 CASSLRGRDTGELFF TGTGCCAGCAGCTTACGGGGTCGGGACACCGGGGAGCTGTTTTTT
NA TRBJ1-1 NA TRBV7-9 CASTLSPRSYMNTEAFF TGTGCCAGCACCCTATCACCCAGATCTTACATGAACACTGAAGCTTTCTTT
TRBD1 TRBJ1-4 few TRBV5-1 CASRQGDRNEKLFF TGCGCCAGTAGACAGGGGGACCGAAATGAAAAACTGTTTTTT
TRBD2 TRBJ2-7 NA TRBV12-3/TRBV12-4 CASSSNPGLADTKQYF TGTGCCAGCAGTTCCAACCCGGGACTAGCGGATACCAAGCAGTACTTC
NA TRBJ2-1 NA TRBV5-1 CASWDSTSYNEQFF TGCGCCAGCTGGGACTCGACCTCCTACAATGAGCAGTTCTTC
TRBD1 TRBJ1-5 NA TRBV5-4 CASSWGTGGKSNQPQHF TGTGCCAGCAGCTGGGGGACAGGGGGCAAGAGCAATCAGCCCCAGCATTTT
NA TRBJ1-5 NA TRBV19 CASSIGGGAQPQHF TGTGCCAGTAGTATAGGCGGGGGCGCGCAGCCCCAGCATTTT
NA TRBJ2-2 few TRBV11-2 CASSRYGGELFF TGTGCCAGCAGCCGATACGGCGGGGAGCTGTTTTTT
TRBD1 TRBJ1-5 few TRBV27 CASSSLAGGHQPQHF TGTGCCAGCAGTTCACTCGCAGGGGGCCATCAGCCCCAGCATTTT
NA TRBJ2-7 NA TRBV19 CASSIGGSGYEQYF TGTGCCAGTAGTATTGGAGGGAGTGGCTACGAGCAGTACTTC
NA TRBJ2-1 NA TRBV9 CASSGLTGSNEQFF TGTGCCAGCAGCGGATTGACCGGGAGCAATGAGCAGTTCTTC
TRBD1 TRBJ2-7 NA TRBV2 CASSSETGYSYEQYF TGTGCCAGCAGTTCAGAGACAGGGTACTCCTACGAGCAGTACTTC
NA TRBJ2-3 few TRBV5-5 CASSLDPTVADTQYF TGTGCCAGCAGCTTGGACCCTACGGTGGCAGATACGCAGTATTTT
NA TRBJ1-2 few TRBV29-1 CSVLGDYGYTF TGCAGCGTTCTTGGGGACTATGGCTACACCTTC
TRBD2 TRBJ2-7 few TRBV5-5 CASSETVAGDPYEQYF TGTGCCAGCAGCGAGACAGTAGCGGGAGACCCCTACGAGCAGTACTTC